What follows are 3 T cell receptor beta chains derived from one specimen sequenced in a study of T cell responses to AZD1222 COVID-19 vaccine (dated by TCRdb to about 2021). This specimen's time point label, interpreted: baseline before first vaccination. Receptor amplification or capture employed the immunoSEQ multiplex PCR assay. Held by TCRdb, this immuneACCESS table contains in-frame sequences only and omits some clones. Under half of the omission traces to an unresolved V gene where checked; the cause of the rest is unknown. This sample holds around 140,000 clones; about nine tenths were observed only once. Roughly 6.3% of the sample belongs to the ten largest clones. The sequenced sample was peripheral blood, obtained on day 0 of AZD1222 vaccination. Receptors originate from an adult in good health.

This rearrangement joins TRBV15 to TRBJ2-1; 8 nucleotides agree with TRBD1. The germline V gene encodes CDR1 LNHNV and CDR2 YYDKDF (reference sequence). There are 15 residues in the CDR3. V shed 2 bases and J 4 bases; nucleotides not matched to a gene: 4. The CDR3 spells CATSRLRQGYNEQFF. The CDR3 DNA sequence: TGTGCCACCAGCAGATTAAGACAGGGGTACAATGAGCAGTTCTTC. Full variable domain (rest looked up from reference TRBV15 and TRBJ2-1): DAMVIQNPRYQVTQFGKPVTLSCSQTLNHNVMYWYQQKSSQAPKLLFHYYDKDFNNEADTPDNFQSRRPNTSFCFLDIRSPGLGDTAMYLCATSRLRQGYNEQFFGPGTRLTVL.

The rearrangement uses TRBV18 and TRBJ2-7; D gene ambiguous. Trimming pared 3 bases from V and 5 bases from J, leaving 8 bases between. This CDR3 comprises 12 residues. Germline CDR1 KGHSH, CDR2 LQKENI. The CDR3 loop reads CASSPGWDEQYF. For the CDR3, the DNA is TGTGCCAGCTCACCCGGTTGGGACGAGCAGTACTTC.

The chain uses TRBV20-1 and TRBJ2-5; D is uncertain. Germline CDR1 and CDR2: DFQATT and SNEGSKA (reference sequence). This CDR3 is 15 amino acids long. Trimming shortened V by 3 bases and J by 0 bases, and 14 bases separated the two germline ends. CDR3 DNA sequence: TGCAGTGCTAGTCCCCGGACCGAGTACCAAGAGACCCAGTACTTC. Translation: CSASPRTEYQETQYF.